This T cell receptor beta chain was recorded in a study of OX40 agonist ivuxolimab in advanced cancers. Study overall: Aged about 20 to 85 with a mean of roughly 63 years, they were around 83% male. Of the patients, three showed partial responses, one with hepatocellular carcinoma and two with cutaneous melanoma.

The ends were cut back, 5 bases at V and 8 bases at J, with 13 bases in the middle. The CDR3 runs 13 residues. Per germline, CDR1 SGHRS and CDR2 YFSETQ. Profiled with immunoSEQ multiplex PCR; TCRdb holds only in-frame clones, not every one. Among approximately 72,000 clones, around nine tenths were seen once, and the ten largest hold 0.8% to 0.9%. The sequence was collected from an adult with an advanced solid tumor such as melanoma, head and neck, liver or kidney cancer. The rearrangement links TRBV5-1 to TRBJ1-4, with D maybe TRBD1 (5 bases). The sequencing here drew on CD4+ or CD8+ T cells sorted from blood, taken in a trial of the OX40 agonist ivuxolimab. CDR3 nucleotides: TGCGCCAGCAGAAGGGGTTCGATGGAAAAACTGTTTTTT. It specifies CASRRGSMEKLFF.